The 26 T cell receptor beta chains below come from one sample, sequenced in a study of blood T cell repertoires in COVID-19. Here immunoSEQ multiplex PCR was the method, and the copy in TCRdb shows in-frame clones only, minus some. The sample yields approximately 80,000 clones, 81% seen once. The sequenced sample was peripheral blood. These receptors originate from a man older than 75 with acute or convalescent COVID-19.

The V and J genes are TRBV24-1 and TRBJ1-5; 10 nucleotides match TRBD1. Germline V gene lookup returns CDR1 KGHDR and CDR2 SFDVKD. This CDR3 is 15 amino acids long. V shed 9 bases, J shed 2 bases, and the junction held 6 bases outside the gene matches. CDR3 nucleotide sequence: TGTGCCACCGGGACAGGGGCCTCTGGCAATCAGCCCCAGCATTTT. The encoded protein is CATGTGASGNQPQHF.

This chain joins TRBV11-3 and TRBJ2-5, with a possible D match to TRBD1 (7 bases). With 5 bases removed from V and 0 bases from J, the gap between germline ends came to 16 bases. Germline V CDR1 and CDR2: SGHNT, YENEEA. The CDR3 extends over 16 amino acids. Written as DNA, the CDR3 is TGTGCCAGCAGCCCAGGGGGGACACCGTACCAAGAGACCCAGTACTTC. It encodes CASSPGGTPYQETQYF.

The CDR3 loop reads CASRTDRYNEQFF. CDR3 coding DNA: TGTGCCAGCAGGACGGACAGATACAATGAGCAGTTCTTC. The chain couples TRBV11-1 to TRBJ2-1; perhaps TRBD1 as D (6 bases). The CDR3 is 13 amino acids. Germline assignment: CDR1 SGHAT and CDR2 FQDESV (reference sequence). V was trimmed by 6 bases and J by 4 bases, leaving 10 bases between them.

The chain links TRBV6-5 to TRBJ1-4, with 10 bases identical to TRBD1. After removal of 0 bases from V and 8 bases from J, the junction contained 3 bases not matched to a gene. CDR3 length: 15 amino acids. The germline V gene has CDR1 MNHEY and CDR2 SVGAGI. The CDR3 region is CASSYSGTGEEKLFF. CDR3 DNA: TGTGCCAGCAGTTACTCAGGGACAGGGGAAGAAAAACTGTTTTTT.

The chain uses TRBV6-5 and TRBJ2-7, with 12 nucleotides matching TRBD2. CDR3 length: 15 residues. Germline values: CDR1 MNHEY, CDR2 SVGAGI. Germline trimming cut 6 bases from V and 3 bases from J; bases unmatched to any gene: 6. CDR3 nucleotide sequence: TGTGCCAGCAGGGTGACTAGCGGGAGTATCTACGAGCAGTACTTC. It codes for CASRVTSGSIYEQYF.

CDR3 loop: CATSDPGQGGHEQYF. The CDR3 DNA is TGTGCCACCAGTGATCCGGGACAGGGGGGACACGAGCAGTACTTC. V gene TRBV24-1 combines with J gene TRBJ2-7; 11 nucleotides line up with TRBD1. The CDR3 extends over 15 amino acids. Germline V gives CDR1 KGHDR, CDR2 SFDVKD. V shed 3 bases and J 5 bases; nucleotides not matched to a gene: 5.

This chain joins TRBV4-1 and TRBJ1-2; D gene ambiguous. V gave up 2 bases and J gave up 4 bases, with 8 bases separating them. Germline values: CDR1 MGHRA, CDR2 YSYEKL. This CDR3 has 13 residues. The CDR3 protein is CASSQTVLYGYTF. In DNA, the CDR3 is TGCGCCAGCAGCCAAACGGTCCTCTATGGCTACACCTTC.

This clone was seen only once. The genes are TRBV7-8 and TRBJ1-1; possible D gene TRBD1, 5 bases. The germline V gene has CDR1 SGHVS and CDR2 FQNEAQ. The CDR3 has 13 residues. V was shortened by 4 bases and J by 8 bases, with 14 bases between the two germline ends. CDR3 residues: CASSSDSLGEAFF. DNA for the CDR3: TGTGCCAGCAGCTCAGACAGTCTGGGGGAAGCTTTCTTT.

The V gene is TRBV5-1, the J gene TRBJ1-1; TRBD1 might be the D (6 bases). Germline values: CDR1 SGHRS, CDR2 YFSETQ. The CDR3 sequence is 14 residues long. V was trimmed by 4 bases and J by 0 bases, leaving 10 bases between them. CDR3 in DNA: TGCGCCAGCAGCCCACAGGGACTGAACACTGAAGCTTTCTTT. It is translated as CASSPQGLNTEAFF.

The chain uses TRBV7-8 and TRBJ1-2, with a tentative D call TRBD1 (5 bases). CDR1 SGHVS and CDR2 FQNEAQ come from the germline V gene. The CDR3 runs 12 residues. V lost 3 bases and J 8 bases, leaving 10 bases between the germline ends. The chain's CDR3 is CASSFPGLGYTF. CDR3 sequence (DNA): TGTGCCAGCAGCTTCCCAGGGTTAGGCTACACCTTC. Based on the CDR3 plus reference TRBV7-8 and TRBJ1-2, the full variable domain is GAGVSQSPRYKVAKRGQDVALRCDPISGHVSLFWYQQALGQGPEFLTYFQNEAQLDKSGLPSDRFFAERPEGSVSTLKIQRTQQEDSAVYLCASSFPGLGYTFGSGTRLTVV.

The rearrangement joins TRBV28 to TRBJ1-5; no clear D gene. V lost 5 bases, J lost 2 bases, and 13 bases lay in between. This CDR3 contains 15 residues. CDR1 MDHEN and CDR2 SYDVKM come from the germline V gene. The CDR3 spells CASSQAGSRNQPQHF. CDR3 in DNA: TGTGCCAGCAGTCAAGCAGGATCCCGCAATCAGCCCCAGCATTTT.

The CDR3 DNA follows: TGTGCCAGTAGTATACAGACAGCTTCCCCGCAGTACTTC. Translating it yields CASSIQTASPQYF. J is TRBJ2-7 and V is TRBV19; the D gene is possibly TRBD1 (5 bases). Trimming left V 2 bases short and J 9 bases short, with 14 bases between. This CDR3 has 13 residues. The germline V gene has CDR1 LNHDA and CDR2 SQIVND (reference sequence).

The chain recombines TRBV18 with TRBJ2-2, with 8 bases lining up with TRBD2. The CDR3 consists of 17 residues. Germline V CDR1 and CDR2: KGHSH, LQKENI. The V and J ends lost 6 bases and 6 bases, in that order; junction bases with no gene match: 15. The CDR3 nucleotides are TGTGCCAGCTCCCTACTCGGACTAGCCCGAGGGGCCGGGGAGCTGTTTTTT. Translated, it gives CASSLLGLARGAGELFF.

The chain carries TRBV29-1 and TRBJ2-3; no reliable D call. Trimming stripped 3 bases from V and 1 base from J, with 11 bases between. Germline lookup yields CDR1 SQVTM and CDR2 ANQGSEA. The CDR3 is 14 residues long. CDR3 loop: CSVDELVGTDTQYF. DNA for the CDR3: TGCAGCGTTGATGAGTTGGTTGGCACAGATACGCAGTATTTT.

This chain uses TRBV30 with TRBJ2-2, with D tentatively TRBD2 (5 bases). CDR1 and CDR2 (germline): GTSNPN, SVGIG (reference sequence). V was shortened by 2 bases and J by 1 base, with 5 bases between the two germline ends. This CDR3 comprises 13 residues. The CDR3, as DNA: TGTGCCTGGAGTCGGGGGAACACCGGGGAGCTGTTTTTT. Translating gives CAWSRGNTGELFF.

The J gene is TRBJ2-1, the V gene TRBV7-9; 7 nucleotides line up with TRBD2. The V and J ends lost 3 bases and 10 bases, in that order; junction bases with no gene match: 12. The germline gives CDR1 SEHNR, CDR2 FQNEAQ (reference sequence). The length of the CDR3 is 15 residues. The DNA for the CDR3 is TGTGCCAGCAGCTTTTTCTTAGGCGGGAGAGAAGAGCAGTTCTTC. Protein: CASSFFLGGREEQFF.

This clone was observed a few times. V gene TRBV19 combines with J gene TRBJ1-5; D uncertain. The V and J ends lost 6 bases and 2 bases respectively, with 14 bases between them. CDR1 is LNHDA and CDR2 is SQIVND in the germline V gene (reference sequence). This CDR3 comprises 15 residues. CDR3 amino acids: CASSPPGTGNQPQHF. CDR3 sequence (DNA): TGTGCCAGTAGCCCCCCAGGAACGGGCAATCAGCCCCAGCATTTT.

The genes are TRBV7-3 and TRBJ2-5; no clear D. The ends were cut back, 0 bases at V and 3 bases at J, with 5 bases in the middle. CDR1 is SGHTA, CDR2 FQGTGA, per germline. The CDR3 spans 13 residues. Written as DNA, the CDR3 is TGTGCCAGCAGCTTAACGGCGGAAGAGACCCAGTACTTC. This encodes CASSLTAEETQYF.

The chain couples TRBV13 to TRBJ2-7, with D possibly matching TRBD1 (6 bases). The CDR3 length is 14 residues. Germline V gene sequence: CDR1 PRHDT, CDR2 FYEKMQ (reference sequence). V lost 6 bases to trimming and J lost 0 bases, with 12 bases between them. In DNA form, the CDR3 reads TGTGCCAGCAGAACGAGGGGGTTCTCCTACGAGCAGTACTTC. This translates into CASRTRGFSYEQYF.

A single count supports this clone. The chain recombines TRBV9 with TRBJ2-7; weak D call: TRBD2 (5 bases). Trimming removed 0 bases at V and 1 base at J, with 5 bases between. The CDR3 sequence is 13 residues long. The germline CDR1 and CDR2 sequences are SGDLS and YYNGEE. CDR3 amino acids: CASSVAGSYEQYF. CDR3 coding DNA: TGTGCCAGCAGCGTAGCGGGGTCCTACGAGCAGTACTTC.

V and J are TRBV5-1 and TRBJ2-5; a possible D gene is TRBD1 (5 bases). The CDR3 has 13 residues. Trimming removed 2 bases from V and 1 base from J, with 6 bases in between. Germline V gene sequence: CDR1 SGHRS, CDR2 YFSETQ. CDR3 DNA sequence: TGCGCCAGCAGCTTCGACAGCCAAGAGACCCAGTACTTC. Its protein is CASSFDSQETQYF.

J is TRBJ2-2 and V is TRBV6-6; the match to TRBD2 covers 7 bases. This CDR3 spans 15 amino acids. Trimming at V came to 3 bases and at J to 3 bases, leaving 4 bases not matched to a gene. Germline V CDR1 and CDR2: MNHNY, SVGAGI (reference sequence). Written as DNA, the CDR3 is TGTGCCAGCAGTTATCAGCGGGACTACACCGGGGAGCTGTTTTTT. It codes for CASSYQRDYTGELFF.

The chain employs TRBV6-5 and TRBJ2-6, with D tentatively TRBD1 (7 bases). This CDR3 comprises 16 residues. Germline lookup yields CDR1 MNHEY and CDR2 SVGAGI. The ends were cut back, 2 bases at V and 4 bases at J, with 12 bases in the middle. The CDR3 DNA reads TGTGCCAGCAGTTACGGAGGGGGCGCCGGGGCCAACGTCCTGACTTTC. Translated: CASSYGGGAGANVLTF.

This rearrangement joins TRBV6-2 or TRBV6-3 to TRBJ1-1; D not resolved. Between the trimmed V and J ends, which lost 2 bases and 1 base, there was a span of 11 bases. CDR1 MNHEY and CDR2 SVGEGT come from the germline V gene. The CDR3 covers 15 residues. The CDR3 DNA reads as TGTGCCAGCAGTTACCGCGGCCTTCAGAACACTGAAGCTTTCTTT. It specifies CASSYRGLQNTEAFF.

The chain uses TRBV18 and TRBJ1-5, with a tentative D call TRBD1 (5 bases). CDR3 length: 16 amino acids. V dropped 3 bases and J dropped 3 bases, with 15 bases sitting between them. In germline, CDR1 is KGHSH, CDR2 LQKENI. CDR3 in amino acids: CASSPPTGANNQPQHF. CDR3 coding DNA: TGTGCCAGCTCACCCCCGACTGGGGCAAACAATCAGCCCCAGCATTTT.

This chain uses TRBV10-3 with TRBJ2-1, with 7 bases lining up with TRBD2. The CDR3 length is 16 residues. V was clipped by 8 bases and J by 0 bases; unmatched bases: 10. In germline, CDR1 is ENHRY, CDR2 SYGVKD. CDR3 nucleotides: TGTGCCATCCGTAGGGCTAGCGGTAACTCCTACAATGAGCAGTTCTTC. This translates into CAIRRASGNSYNEQFF.